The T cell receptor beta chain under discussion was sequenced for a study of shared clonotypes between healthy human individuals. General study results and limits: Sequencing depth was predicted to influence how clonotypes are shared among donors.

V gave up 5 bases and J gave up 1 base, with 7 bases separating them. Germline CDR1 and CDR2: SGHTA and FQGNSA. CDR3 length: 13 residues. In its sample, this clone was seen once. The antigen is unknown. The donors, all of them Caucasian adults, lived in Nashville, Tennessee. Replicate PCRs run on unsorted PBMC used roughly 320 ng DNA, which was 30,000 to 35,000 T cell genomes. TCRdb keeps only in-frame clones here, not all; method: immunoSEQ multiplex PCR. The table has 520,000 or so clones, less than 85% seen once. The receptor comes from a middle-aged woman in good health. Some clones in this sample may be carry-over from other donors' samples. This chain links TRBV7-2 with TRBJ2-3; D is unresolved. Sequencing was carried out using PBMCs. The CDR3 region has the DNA TGTGCCAGCAGCCTGCCCGGCACAGATACGCAGTATTTT. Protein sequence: CASSLPGTDTQYF.